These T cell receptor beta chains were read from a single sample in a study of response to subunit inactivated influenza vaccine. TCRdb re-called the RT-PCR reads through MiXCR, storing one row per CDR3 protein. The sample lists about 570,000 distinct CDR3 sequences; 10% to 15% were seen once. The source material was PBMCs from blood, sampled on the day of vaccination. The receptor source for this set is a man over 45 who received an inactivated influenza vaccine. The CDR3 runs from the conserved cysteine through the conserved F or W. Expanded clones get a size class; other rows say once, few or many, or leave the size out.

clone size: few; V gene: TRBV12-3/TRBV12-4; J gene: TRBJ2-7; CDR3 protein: CASSIRPGYEQYF
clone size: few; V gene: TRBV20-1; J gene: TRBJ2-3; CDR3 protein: CSARERGGGYTDTQYF
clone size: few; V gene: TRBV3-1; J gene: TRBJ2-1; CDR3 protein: CASRLADLNNEQFF
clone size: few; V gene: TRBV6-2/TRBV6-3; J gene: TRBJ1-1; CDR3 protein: CASSSRQNTEAFF
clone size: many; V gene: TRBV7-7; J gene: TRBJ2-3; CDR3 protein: CAISQTRSDTQYF
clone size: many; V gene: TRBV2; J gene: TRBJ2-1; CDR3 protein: CASSVSGSYNEQFF
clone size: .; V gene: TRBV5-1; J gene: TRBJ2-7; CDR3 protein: CASSLAPGQGAFEQYF
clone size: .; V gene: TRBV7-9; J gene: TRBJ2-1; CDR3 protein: CASGSTGGGTYNEQFF
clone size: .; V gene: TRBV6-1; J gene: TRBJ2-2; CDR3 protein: CASSPLEGQGLAGELFF
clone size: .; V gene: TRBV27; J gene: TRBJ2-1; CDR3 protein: CASSRRDGRNYNEQFF
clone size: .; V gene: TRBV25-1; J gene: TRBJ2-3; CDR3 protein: CASSGNLGTGWTDTQYF
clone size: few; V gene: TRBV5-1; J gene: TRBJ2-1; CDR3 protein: CASQSRLAGGNEQFF
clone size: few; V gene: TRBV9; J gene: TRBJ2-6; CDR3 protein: CASSSSSGGTISGANVLTF
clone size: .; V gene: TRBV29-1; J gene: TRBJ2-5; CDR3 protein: CSVGASGGQETQYF
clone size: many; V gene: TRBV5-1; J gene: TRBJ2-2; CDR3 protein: CASSLEDTPTGELFF
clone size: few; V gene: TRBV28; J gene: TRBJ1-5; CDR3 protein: CASSSWRRSRVGNQPQHF
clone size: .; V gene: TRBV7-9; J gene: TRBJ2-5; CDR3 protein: CASSLAGGPSRGQYF
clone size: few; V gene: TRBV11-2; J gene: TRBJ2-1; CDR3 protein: CASSFALASNEQFF
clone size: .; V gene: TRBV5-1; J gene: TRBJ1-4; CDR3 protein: CASSLGRSDEKLFF
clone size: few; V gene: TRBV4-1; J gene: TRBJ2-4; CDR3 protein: CASSPVGWAKNIQYF
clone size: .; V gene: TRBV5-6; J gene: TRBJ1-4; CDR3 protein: CASRRLTNEKLFF
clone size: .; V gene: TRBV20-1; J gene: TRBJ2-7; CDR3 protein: CSALDRGYSYEQYF
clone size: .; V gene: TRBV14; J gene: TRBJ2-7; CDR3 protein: CASSLPRNPLEQYF
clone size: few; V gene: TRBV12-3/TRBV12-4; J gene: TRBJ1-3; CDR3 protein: CASSAQGGNTIYF
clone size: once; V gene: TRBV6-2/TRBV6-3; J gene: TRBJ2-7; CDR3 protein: CASTRGLKSAEQYF
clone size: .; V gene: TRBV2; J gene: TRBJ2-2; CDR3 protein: CASSELMGGTGELFF
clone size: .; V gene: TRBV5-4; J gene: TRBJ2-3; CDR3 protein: CASSLAAGTSGIDTQYF
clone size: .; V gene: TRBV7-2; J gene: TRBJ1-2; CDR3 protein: CASSWGSASLDPYGYTF
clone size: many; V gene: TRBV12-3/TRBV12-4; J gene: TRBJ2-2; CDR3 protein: CASSPTAWQLANTGELFF
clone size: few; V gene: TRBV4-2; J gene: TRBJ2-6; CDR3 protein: CASSQDQLPSGANVLTF
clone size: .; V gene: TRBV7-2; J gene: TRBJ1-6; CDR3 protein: CASSLEAGGSPLHF
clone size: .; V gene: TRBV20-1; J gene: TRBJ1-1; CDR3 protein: CSARVSRAGVDTEAFF
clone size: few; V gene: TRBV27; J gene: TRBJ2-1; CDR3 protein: CASSRQNYNEQFF
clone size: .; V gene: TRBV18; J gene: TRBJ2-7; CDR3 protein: CASSSQGGSEQYF
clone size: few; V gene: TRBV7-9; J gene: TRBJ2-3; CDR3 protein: CASSSRKTSGTDTQYF
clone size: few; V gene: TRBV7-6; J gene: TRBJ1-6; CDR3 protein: CASSQSVGSYNSPLHF
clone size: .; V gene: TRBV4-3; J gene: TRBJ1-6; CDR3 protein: CASSQDVYSPLHF
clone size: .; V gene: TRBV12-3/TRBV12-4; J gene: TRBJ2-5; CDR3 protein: CASSHRTSTETQYF
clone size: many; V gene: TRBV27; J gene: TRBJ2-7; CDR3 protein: CASSPTPTGFSYEQYF
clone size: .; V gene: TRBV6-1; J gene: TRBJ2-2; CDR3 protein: CASSPGLAGGELFF
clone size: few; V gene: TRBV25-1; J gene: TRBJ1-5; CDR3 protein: CASSEAGGNQPQHF
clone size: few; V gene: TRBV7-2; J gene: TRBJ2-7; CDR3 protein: CASSFMGAWYF
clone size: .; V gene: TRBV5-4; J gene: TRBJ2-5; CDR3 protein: CASALRGRGETQYF
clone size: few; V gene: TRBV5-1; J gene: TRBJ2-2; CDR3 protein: CASSLGTTYTGELFF
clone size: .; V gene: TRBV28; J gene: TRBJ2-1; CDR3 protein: CASSLTSGQHNEQFF
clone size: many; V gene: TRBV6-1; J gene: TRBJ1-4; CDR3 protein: CASRPLDSYNEKLFF
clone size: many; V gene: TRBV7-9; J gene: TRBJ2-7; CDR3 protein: CASSSILASSSYEQYF
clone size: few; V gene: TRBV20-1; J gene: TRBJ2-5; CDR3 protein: CSASRTAKETQYF
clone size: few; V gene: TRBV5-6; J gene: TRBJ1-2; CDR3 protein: CASSSPGFYGYTF
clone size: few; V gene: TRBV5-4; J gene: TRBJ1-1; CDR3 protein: CASSVRDSEAFF
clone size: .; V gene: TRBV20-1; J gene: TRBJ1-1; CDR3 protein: CSARGRRGPITEAFF
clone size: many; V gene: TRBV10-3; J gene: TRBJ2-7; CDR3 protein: CAIRTGDRPNYEQYF
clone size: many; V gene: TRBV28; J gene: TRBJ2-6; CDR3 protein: CASSPRILGLLGANVLTF
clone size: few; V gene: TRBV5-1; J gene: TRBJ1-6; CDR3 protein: CASSSAGSYNSPLHF
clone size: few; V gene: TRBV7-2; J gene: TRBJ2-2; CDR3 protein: CASSLRPAGNTGELFF
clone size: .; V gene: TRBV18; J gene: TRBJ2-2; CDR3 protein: CASSNGQPTGELFF
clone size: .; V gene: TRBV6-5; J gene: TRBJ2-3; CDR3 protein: CASSYLAGEADTQYF
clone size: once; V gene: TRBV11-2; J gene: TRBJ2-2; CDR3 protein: CASNRGAGDTGELFF
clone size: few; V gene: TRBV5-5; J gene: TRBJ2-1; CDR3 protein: CASSHLLAENEQFF